These 25 T cell receptor beta chains share one sample of origin, sequenced in a study of blood T cells in healthy people across ages. The use of a sample-barcoded 5' primer and a J-beta primer mix characterized a second PCR of roughly 6 to 11 cycles. TCRdb reprocessed the 5' RACE reads with MiXCR, giving one entry per CDR3 protein. This table has fewer than 2 million distinct CDR3 sequences, around 42% appearing once. Input material: blood. All receptors derive from a human donor in good health.

The V gene is TRBV12-3 or TRBV12-4, the J gene TRBJ2-5, with D unresolved. The V end lost 1 base, the J end lost 13 bases, and 16 bases lay between the germline ends. The CDR3 contains 13 residues. This CDR3 reads CASSLGTRIERYF. In DNA, the CDR3 is TGTGCCAGCAGTTTAGGGACGCGGATAGAGCGGTACTTC.

The gene calls are TRBV11-1 and TRBJ2-7; TRBD1 matches 7 bases. Germline trimming cut 4 bases from V and 2 bases from J; bases unmatched to any gene: 8. Germline V gives CDR1 SGHAT, CDR2 FQDESV (reference sequence). This CDR3 contains 15 residues. Here the CDR3 reads CASSSTGKEPYEQYF. The CDR3 DNA follows: TGTGCCAGCAGCTCGACAGGGAAGGAACCCTACGAGCAGTACTTC.

This clonotype was found many times. V and J are TRBV12-3 or TRBV12-4 and TRBJ2-7; 9 bases match TRBD1. The CDR3 spans 13 residues. The J segment lost 5 bases and the V segment lost 5 bases, leaving 4 bases of the junction unmatched. The DNA of the CDR3 is TGTGCCAGCAGTCTTAGGACAGGGGACGAGCAGTACTTC. It translates to CASSLRTGDEQYF.

The rearrangement links TRBV28 to TRBJ2-1; TRBD1 might be the D (6 bases). Trimming took 3 bases from V and 0 from J, leaving 15 bases between them. Germline CDR1 MDHEN, CDR2 SYDVKM. The CDR3 has 17 amino acids. CDR3: CASSLFQGKSSYNEQFF. In nucleotides, the CDR3 is TGTGCCAGCAGTTTGTTCCAGGGGAAGAGCTCCTACAATGAGCAGTTCTTC.

This chain uses TRBV7-2 with TRBJ1-3; tentatively, D is TRBD1 (5 bases). Germline V lookup: CDR1 SGHTA, CDR2 FQGNSA. The V and J ends lost 1 base and 1 base respectively, with 11 bases between them. The CDR3 is 16 amino acids. The DNA for the CDR3 is TGTGCCAGCAGCTTAGACGGGGGAGGTTCTGGAAACACCATATATTTT. As protein: CASSLDGGGSGNTIYF.

V gene TRBV6-1 combines with J gene TRBJ2-1; 7 bases align to TRBD2. CDR3 size: 13 residues. J gave up 10 bases and V 1 base, and 4 bases lay outside the gene matches. In germline, CDR1 is MNHNS, CDR2 SASEGT. CDR3 nucleotide sequence: TGTGCCAGCAGTGAAGATGGGGGGGACGAGCAGTTCTTC. Its protein is CASSEDGGDEQFF.

This clonotype was counted a few times. V usage is TRBV4-3 and J usage is TRBJ2-1; no clear D gene. The V end lost 4 bases, the J end lost 3 bases, and 13 bases lay between the germline ends. CDR3 length: 15 residues. From germline, CDR1 is LGHNA and CDR2 YSLEER. In DNA, the CDR3 is TGCGCCAGCAGCCCAGTATTTGACATCTACAATGAGCAGTTCTTC. It encodes CASSPVFDIYNEQFF.

V and J are TRBV6-5 and TRBJ1-2, with TRBD1 matching 8 bases. Trimming cost V 6 bases and J 5 bases; bases outside gene matches: 8. Germline V gene data show CDR1 as MNHEY and CDR2 as SVGAGI. This CDR3 spans 14 amino acids. The CDR3 sequence is CASRQQNRGYGYTF. CDR3 DNA sequence: TGTGCCAGCAGACAGCAGAACAGGGGGTATGGCTACACCTTC.

This clonotype showed up just a few times. This chain links TRBV6-5 with TRBJ1-1, with a possible D match to TRBD1 (5 bases). This CDR3 is 13 amino acids long. CDR1 and CDR2 from the germline V gene are MNHEY and SVGAGI. Trimming left V 9 bases short and J 0 bases short, with 11 bases between. The CDR3, as DNA: TGTGCCAGTAAGGACAATTTGAACACTGAAGCTTTCTTT. Amino acid sequence: CASKDNLNTEAFF.

The genes are TRBV5-1 and TRBJ2-1; D remains ambiguous. This CDR3 contains 16 residues. In germline, CDR1 is SGHRS, CDR2 YFSETQ. Trimming removed 1 base from V and 8 bases from J, with 19 bases in between. CDR3 bases: TGCGCCAGCAGCTTGAGTGGGTGGCAGCTTAACGATGAGCAGTTCTTC. Translated, it gives CASSLSGWQLNDEQFF.

This clonotype was counted only a few times. This rearrangement joins TRBV7-6 to TRBJ1-2; the D gene is possibly TRBD1 (5 bases). The germline V gene has CDR1 SGHVS and CDR2 FNYEAQ. Trimming removed 1 base at V and 0 bases at J, with 9 bases between. The CDR3 runs 15 residues. CDR3 in DNA: TGTGCCAGCAGCTTAGAAGAGGGGCCTAACTATGGCTACACCTTC. Amino acid sequence: CASSLEEGPNYGYTF.

As regards this clonotype: A clone one base away is much larger, so this may be a read error. The chain joins TRBV20-1 to TRBJ2-5; no reliable D call. The germline V gene encodes CDR1 DFQATT and CDR2 SNEGSKA (reference sequence). The CDR3 is 13 amino acids. CDR3 region: CSAMPAKQGTQYF. CDR3 sequence (DNA): TGCAGTGCTATGCCGGCCAAACAAGGGACCCAGTACTTC.

In DNA form, the CDR3 reads TGTGCCAGCTCACCACTGCAGCGGGAGATACAAGAGACCCAGTACTTC. This sequence encodes CASSPLQREIQETQYF. The chain joins TRBV18 to TRBJ2-5; 8 positions agree with TRBD2. The CDR3 is 16 amino acids. V was clipped by 1 base and J by 2 bases; unmatched bases: 6. In germline, CDR1 is KGHSH, CDR2 LQKENI. Drawing the rest from reference TRBV18 and TRBJ2-5, the complete variable domain is NAGVMQNPRHLVRRRGQEARLRCSPMKGHSHVYWYRQLPEEGLKFMVYLQKENIIDESGMPKERFSAEFPKEGPSILRIQQVVRGDSAAYFCASSPLQREIQETQYFGPGTRLLVL.

At least ten counts were recorded for this clonotype. The genes are TRBV7-2 and TRBJ2-6; the D gene is possibly TRBD1 (6 bases). This CDR3 spans 18 amino acids. The germline CDR1 and CDR2 sequences are SGHTA and FQGNSA. Trimming removed 5 bases from V and 0 bases from J, with 17 bases in between. This CDR3 reads CASSPRRRQVSGANVLTF. CDR3 nucleotides: TGTGCCAGCAGCCCTAGGAGGAGACAGGTCTCTGGGGCCAACGTCCTGACTTTC.

V and J are TRBV20-1 and TRBJ1-2; D unresolved. CDR1 DFQATT and CDR2 SNEGSKA come from the germline V gene (reference sequence). The CDR3 has 12 residues. V lost 7 bases and J lost 1, with 10 bases in between. The DNA of the CDR3 is TGCAGTGTTCCCGGGATTAACTATGGCTACACCTTC. Translation gives CSVPGINYGYTF.

This clonotype showed up just a few times. V usage is TRBV29-1 and J usage is TRBJ2-5; 8 bases agree with TRBD1. The V and J ends lost 4 bases and 5 bases, in that order; junction bases with no gene match: 24. The CDR3 covers 19 residues. Germline V gene sequence: CDR1 SQVTM, CDR2 ANQGSEA. CDR3 DNA sequence: TGCAGCGTTGGAGGTCTTGGGGGAGACAGGGGATCGGTGGTGGAGACCCAGTACTTC. Translating gives CSVGGLGGDRGSVVETQYF.

This clonotype was seen many times. The V and J genes are TRBV18 and TRBJ2-5; D unresolved. The germline V and J ends were trimmed by 3 bases and 4 bases, with 6 bases remaining between them. Germline-derived CDR1 and CDR2 are KGHSH and LQKENI. This CDR3 spans 12 amino acids. Here the CDR3 DNA reads TGTGCCAGCTCACCCCCAGGAGAGACCCAGTACTTC. Translating it yields CASSPPGETQYF.

This clonotype has a handful of counts. The chain joins TRBV6-2 or TRBV6-3 to TRBJ2-7; 11 bases map to TRBD1. The junction had 5 bases not matched to a gene; V was cut back by 5 bases and J by 5 bases. The CDR3 is 14 amino acids. CDR1 and CDR2 from the germline V gene are MNHEY and SVGEGT. The CDR3 reads CASSEPGQGDEQYF. In DNA, the CDR3 is TGTGCCAGCAGTGAACCGGGACAGGGGGACGAGCAGTACTTC.

The J gene is TRBJ1-3, the V gene TRBV6-5, with 7 bases identical to TRBD1. The germline CDR1 and CDR2 sequences are MNHEY and SVGAGI. V lost 4 bases, J lost 4 bases, and 13 bases stayed unmatched. The CDR3 is 17 amino acids. The CDR3 loop reads CASSLTGVNGPGNTIYF. The CDR3 nucleotides read TGTGCCAGCAGTTTAACAGGGGTCAATGGCCCAGGAAACACCATATATTTT.

This clonotype has a handful of counts. V usage is TRBV12-3 or TRBV12-4 and J usage is TRBJ1-2; TRBD1 matches at 10 bases. V was clipped by 5 bases and J by 8 bases; unmatched bases: 5. The CDR3 runs 13 residues. The CDR3 reads CASSPTDRGGYTF. DNA for the CDR3: TGTGCCAGCAGTCCCACGGACAGGGGGGGCTACACCTTC.

A few counts support this clonotype. This chain joins TRBV7-2 and TRBJ2-3, with TRBD2 as a possible D gene (5 bases). This CDR3 is built from 13 residues. The V and J ends lost 5 bases and 5 bases respectively, with 11 bases between them. Looked up from germline, CDR1 is SGHTA and CDR2 is FQGNSA. The CDR3 coding sequence is TGTGCCAGCAGCCTCCAAAGCGGAGATACGCAGTATTTT. It specifies CASSLQSGDTQYF.

Regarding this clonotype: A much more abundant neighbour one base away suggests this may be a read error. This chain joins TRBV29-1 and TRBJ2-4; D ambiguous. V was trimmed by 3 bases and J by 13 bases, leaving 22 bases between them. The CDR3 has 14 residues. Germline V gene sequence: CDR1 SQVTM, CDR2 ANQGSEA. The DNA of the CDR3 is TGCAGCGTTGATAGGCTCCCCTCCTACAATGAGCAGTACTTC. Encoded protein: CSVDRLPSYNEQYF.

The rearrangement links TRBV15 to TRBJ2-2; 12 bases agree with TRBD2. The germline V gene encodes CDR1 LNHNV and CDR2 YYDKDF (reference sequence). The CDR3 covers 15 residues. J lost 5 bases, V lost 8 bases, and 6 bases had no gene match. The CDR3 protein is CATCFGTSGTGELFF. The CDR3 nucleotides are TGTGCCACCTGCTTCGGGACTAGCGGGACCGGGGAGCTGTTTTTT.

Concerning this clonotype itself: A much larger clone sits a single nucleotide away, making a read error possible. This rearrangement joins TRBV6-6 to TRBJ1-2; D may be TRBD1 (5 bases). Germline V CDR1 and CDR2: MNHNY, SVGAGI (reference sequence). V lost 4 bases to trimming and J lost 6 bases, with 9 bases between them. The CDR3 runs to 12 residues. CDR3 DNA: TGTGCCAGCAGTTCAGGGTCCCATGGCTACACCTTC. Protein: CASSSGSHGYTF.

The rearrangement uses TRBV6-5 and TRBJ1-2, with D unclear. Germline loops: CDR1 MNHEY, CDR2 SVGAGI. The CDR3 covers 14 residues. V gave up 0 bases and J gave up 8 bases, with 13 bases separating them. The chain's CDR3 is CASSYSVQVQGYTF. The CDR3 bases are TGTGCCAGCAGTTACTCTGTACAAGTCCAAGGCTACACCTTC.